A single sample gave rise to the 6 T cell receptor beta chains below, sequenced in a study of CD8 T cells in Susac syndrome. RNA was extracted with the RNeasy kit, and a quantity of 0.5 to 1 ug was reverse transcribed using random hexamers. TCRdb analysed the immunoSEQ multiplex PCR reads with MiXCR anew, one entry per CDR3 protein. Of 130,000 to 150,000 distinct CDR3 sequences listed, about 94% are singletons. Sequencing used CD4+ T cells from PBMCs. These receptors were taken from a human donor with Susac syndrome.

V and J are TRBV14 and TRBJ2-5, with 7 bases identical to TRBD2. Germline lookup yields CDR1 SGHDN and CDR2 FVKESK. V gave up 4 bases and J gave up 5 bases; unmatched junction bases: 7. This CDR3 has 14 residues. The CDR3, as DNA: TGTGCCAGCAGCCTCCTCCGGGGGGTGGAGACCCAGTACTTC. Amino acid sequence: CASSLLRGVETQYF. The whole variable domain, remainder taken from reference TRBV14 and TRBJ2-5, is EAGVTQFPSHSVIEKGQTVTLRCDPISGHDNLYWYRRVMGKEIKFLLHFVKESKQDESGMPNNRFLAERTGGTYSTLKVQPAELEDSGVYFCASSLLRGVETQYFGPGTRLLVL.

The gene calls are TRBV24-1 and TRBJ2-1, with unresolved D. Trimming took 5 bases from V and 1 from J, leaving 2 bases between them. Germline-derived CDR1 and CDR2 are KGHDR and SFDVKD. This CDR3 spans 12 amino acids. The CDR3 is CATSGSYNEQFF. The CDR3 DNA reads as TGTGCCACCAGTGGGTCCTACAATGAGCAGTTCTTC.

V usage is TRBV7-9 and J usage is TRBJ2-7, with no clear D. Germline CDR1 is SEHNR and CDR2 is FQNEAQ (reference sequence). V was clipped by 4 bases and J by 0 bases, with 10 bases between them. The length of the CDR3 is 14 residues. The CDR3 loop reads CASSYLPSSYEQYF. The DNA for the CDR3 is TGTGCCAGCAGCTACCTACCTAGCTCCTACGAGCAGTACTTC. The whole variable domain, remainder taken from reference TRBV7-9 and TRBJ2-7, is DTGVSQNPRHKITKRGQNVTFRCDPISEHNRLYWYRQTLGQGPEFLTYFQNEAQLEKSRLLSDRFSAERPKGSFSTLEIQRTEQGDSAMYLCASSYLPSSYEQYFGPGTRLTVT.

In this sample, this clonotype turned up once. This chain joins TRBV6-5 and TRBJ1-1, with a possible D match to TRBD1 (5 bases). The CDR3 loop spans 12 amino acids. Trimming shortened V by 6 bases and J by 5 bases, and 10 bases separated the two germline ends. Per germline, CDR1 MNHEY and CDR2 SVGAGI. DNA for the CDR3: TGTGCCAGCAGAACCCAGGGAACTGAAGCTTTCTTT. It codes for CASRTQGTEAFF.

The chain is built from TRBV4-1 and TRBJ1-1; D gene unclear. The V gene's germline CDR1 is MGHRA and CDR2 YSYEKL. Trimming left V 7 bases short and J 4 bases short, with 22 bases between. The length of the CDR3 is 16 residues. The CDR3 coding sequence is TGCGCCAGCAAGGCCGCCAACGCCCGCCGAGGCACTGAAGCTTTCTTT. As protein: CASKAANARRGTEAFF.

This chain joins TRBV15 and TRBJ2-4; tentatively, D is TRBD1 (5 bases). Germline-derived CDR1 and CDR2 are LNHNV and YYDKDF (reference sequence). The V end was cut by 4 bases, the J end by 8 bases, with 21 bases between. This CDR3 spans 16 amino acids. Written as DNA, the CDR3 is TGTGCCACCAGCATTCAAAGGGGCGACCTCGTAGACATTCAGTACTTC. It codes for CATSIQRGDLVDIQYF.